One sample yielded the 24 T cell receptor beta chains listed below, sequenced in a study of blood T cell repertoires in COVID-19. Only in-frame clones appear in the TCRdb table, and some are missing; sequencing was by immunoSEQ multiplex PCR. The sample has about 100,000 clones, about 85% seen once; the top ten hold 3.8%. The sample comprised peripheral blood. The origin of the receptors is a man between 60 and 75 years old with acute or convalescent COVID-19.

Here the CDR3 reads CASSLLEGNEQFF. The CDR3 DNA sequence: TGTGCCAGCAGTTTACTAGAGGGCAATGAGCAGTTCTTC. The chain is built from TRBV27 and TRBJ2-1; tentative D call: TRBD2 (5 bases). The CDR3 length is 13 residues. V lost 2 bases, J lost 6 bases, and 8 bases lay in between. Per the germline V gene, CDR1 is MNHEY and CDR2 is SMNVEV (reference sequence).

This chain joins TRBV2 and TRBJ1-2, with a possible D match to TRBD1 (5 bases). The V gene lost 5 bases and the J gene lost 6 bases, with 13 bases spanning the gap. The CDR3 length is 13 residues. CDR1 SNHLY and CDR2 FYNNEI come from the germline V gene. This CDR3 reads CASSQTEKHGYTF. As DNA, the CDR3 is TGTGCCAGCAGTCAGACAGAAAAACATGGCTACACCTTC. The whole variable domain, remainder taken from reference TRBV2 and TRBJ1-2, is EPEVTQTPSHQVTQMGQEVILRCVPISNHLYFYWYRQILGQKVEFLVSFYNNEISEKSEIFDDQFSVERPDGSNFTLKIRSTKLEDSAMYFCASSQTEKHGYTFGSGTRLTVV.

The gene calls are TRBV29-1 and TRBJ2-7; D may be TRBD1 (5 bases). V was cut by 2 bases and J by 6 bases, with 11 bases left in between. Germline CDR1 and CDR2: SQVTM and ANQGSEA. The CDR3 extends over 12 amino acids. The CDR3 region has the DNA TGCAGCGTTGAATGGGGCTTGGGCGAGCAGTACTTC. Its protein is CSVEWGLGEQYF.

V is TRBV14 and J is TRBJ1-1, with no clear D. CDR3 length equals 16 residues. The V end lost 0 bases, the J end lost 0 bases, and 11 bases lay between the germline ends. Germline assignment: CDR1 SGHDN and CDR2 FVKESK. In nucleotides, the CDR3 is TGTGCCAGCAGCCAAGAAGTAGGGCGGGTGAACACTGAAGCTTTCTTT. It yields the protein CASSQEVGRVNTEAFF.

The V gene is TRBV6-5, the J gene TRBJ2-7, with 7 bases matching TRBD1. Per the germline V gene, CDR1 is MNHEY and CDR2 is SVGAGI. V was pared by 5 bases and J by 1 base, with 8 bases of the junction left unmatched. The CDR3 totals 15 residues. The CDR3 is CASSHRGVVSYEQYF. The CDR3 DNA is TGTGCCAGCAGTCACAGGGGCGTTGTTTCCTACGAGCAGTACTTC.

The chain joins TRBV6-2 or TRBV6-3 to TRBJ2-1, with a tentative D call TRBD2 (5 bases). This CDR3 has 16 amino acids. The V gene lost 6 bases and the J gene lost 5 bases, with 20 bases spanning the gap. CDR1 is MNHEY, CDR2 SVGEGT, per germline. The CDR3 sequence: CASSRGQSVVHNEQFF. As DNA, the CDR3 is TGTGCCAGCAGCCGCGGGCAGTCCGTAGTCCACAATGAGCAGTTCTTC.

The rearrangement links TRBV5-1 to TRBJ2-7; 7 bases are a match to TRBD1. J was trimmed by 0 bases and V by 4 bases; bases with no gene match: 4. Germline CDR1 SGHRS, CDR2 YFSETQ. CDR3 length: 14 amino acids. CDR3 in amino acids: CASSPDRSSYEQYF. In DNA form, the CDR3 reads TGCGCCAGCAGCCCGGACAGGAGCTCCTACGAGCAGTACTTC. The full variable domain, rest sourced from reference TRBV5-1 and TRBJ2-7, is KAGVTQTPRYLIKTRGQQVTLSCSPISGHRSVSWYQQTPGQGLQFLFEYFSETQRNKGNFPGRFSGRQFSNSRSEMNVSTLELGDSALYLCASSPDRSSYEQYFGPGTRLTVT.

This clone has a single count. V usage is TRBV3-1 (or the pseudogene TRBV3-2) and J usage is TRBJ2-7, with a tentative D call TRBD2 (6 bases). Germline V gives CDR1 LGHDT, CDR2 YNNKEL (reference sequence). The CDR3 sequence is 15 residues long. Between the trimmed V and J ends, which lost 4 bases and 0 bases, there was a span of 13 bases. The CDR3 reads CASSPTLGGSYEQYF. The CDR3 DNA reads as TGTGCCAGCAGCCCGACCCTGGGGGGCTCCTACGAGCAGTACTTC.

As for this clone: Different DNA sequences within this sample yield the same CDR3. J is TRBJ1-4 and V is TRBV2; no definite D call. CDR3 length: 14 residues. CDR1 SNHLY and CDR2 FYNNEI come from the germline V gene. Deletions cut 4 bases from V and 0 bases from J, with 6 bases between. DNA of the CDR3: TGTGCCAGCAGTGGCCGCGCAACTAATGAAAAACTGTTTTTT. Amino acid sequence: CASSGRATNEKLFF.

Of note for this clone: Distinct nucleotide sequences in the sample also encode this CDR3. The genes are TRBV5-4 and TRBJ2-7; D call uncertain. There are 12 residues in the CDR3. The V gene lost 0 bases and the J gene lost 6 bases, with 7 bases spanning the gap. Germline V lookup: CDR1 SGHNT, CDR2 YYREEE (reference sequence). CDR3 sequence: CASSLERGEQYF. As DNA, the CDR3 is TGTGCCAGCAGCTTGGAAAGAGGCGAGCAGTACTTC.

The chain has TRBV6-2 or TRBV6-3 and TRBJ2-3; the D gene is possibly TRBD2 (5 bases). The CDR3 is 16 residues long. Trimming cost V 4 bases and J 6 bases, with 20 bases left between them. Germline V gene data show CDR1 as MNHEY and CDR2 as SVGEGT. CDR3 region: CASSSPVARGMDTQYF. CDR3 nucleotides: TGTGCCAGCAGTTCCCCCGTCGCCAGAGGGATGGATACGCAGTATTTT.

CDR3 residues: CASSRDSNYGYTF. In nucleotides, the CDR3 is TGTGCCAGCAGTCGGGACAGTAACTATGGCTACACCTTC. The rearrangement uses TRBV12-3 or TRBV12-4 and TRBJ1-2, with 7 bases identical to TRBD1. Trimming took 5 bases from V and 1 from J; bases not matched to a gene: 1. This CDR3 comprises 13 residues.

The CDR3 sequence is CAWRGIGTEAFF. The CDR3 DNA reads as TGTGCCTGGCGGGGGATCGGTACTGAAGCTTTCTTT. The V call is TRBV30, the J call TRBJ1-1, with D possibly TRBD1 on 5 matching bases. Between the trimmed V and J ends, which lost 5 bases and 5 bases, there was a span of 12 bases. This CDR3 contains 12 residues. The V gene's germline CDR1 is GTSNPN and CDR2 SVGIG (reference sequence).

In nucleotides, the CDR3 is TGTGCCAGCAGCCCGAGCGGGGGGGCCTCTTACGAGCAGTACTTC. Translation gives CASSPSGGASYEQYF. The V call is TRBV6-5, the J call TRBJ2-7; TRBD2 agrees at 10 bases. CDR1 and CDR2 (germline): MNHEY, SVGAGI. The CDR3 sequence is 15 residues long. V dropped 6 bases and J dropped 4; count of bases not matched to a gene: 9.

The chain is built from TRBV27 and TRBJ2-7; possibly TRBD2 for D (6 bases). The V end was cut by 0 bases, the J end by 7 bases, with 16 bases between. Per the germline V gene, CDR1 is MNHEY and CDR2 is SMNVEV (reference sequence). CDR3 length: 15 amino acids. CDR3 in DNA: TGTGCCAGCAGTTTATCGTGGGACGCGGGGCAGGAGCAGTACTTC. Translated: CASSLSWDAGQEQYF.

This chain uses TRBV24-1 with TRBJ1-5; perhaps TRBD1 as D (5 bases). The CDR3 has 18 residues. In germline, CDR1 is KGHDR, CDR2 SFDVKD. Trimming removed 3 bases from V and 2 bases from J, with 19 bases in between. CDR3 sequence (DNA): TGTGCCACCAGTGATCCCCAGGGCCTCTACGAACGCAATCAGCCCCAGCATTTT. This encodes CATSDPQGLYERNQPQHF.

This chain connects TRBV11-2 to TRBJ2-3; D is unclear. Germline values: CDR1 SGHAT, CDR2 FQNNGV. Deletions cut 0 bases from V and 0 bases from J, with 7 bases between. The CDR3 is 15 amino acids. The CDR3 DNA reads TGTGCCAGCAGCTTAGAAGCGTCTAGCACAGATACGCAGTATTTT. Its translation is CASSLEASSTDTQYF.

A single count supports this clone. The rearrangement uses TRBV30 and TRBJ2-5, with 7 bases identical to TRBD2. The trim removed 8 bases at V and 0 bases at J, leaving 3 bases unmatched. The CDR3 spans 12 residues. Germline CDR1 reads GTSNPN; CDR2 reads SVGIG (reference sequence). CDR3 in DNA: TGTGCCCGGGGGGAGTACCAAGAGACCCAGTACTTC. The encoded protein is CARGEYQETQYF.

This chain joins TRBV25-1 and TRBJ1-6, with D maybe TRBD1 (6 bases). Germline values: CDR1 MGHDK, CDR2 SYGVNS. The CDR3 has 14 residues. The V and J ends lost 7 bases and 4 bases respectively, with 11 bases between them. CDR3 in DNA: TGTGCCAGCACCCAACAGGGTTATAATTCACCCCTCCACTTT. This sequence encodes CASTQQGYNSPLHF.

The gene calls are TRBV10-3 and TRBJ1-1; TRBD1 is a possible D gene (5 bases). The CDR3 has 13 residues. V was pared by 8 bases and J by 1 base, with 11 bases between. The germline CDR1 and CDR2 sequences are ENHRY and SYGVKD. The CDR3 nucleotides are TGTGCCATCGCGGGACTTTCGAACACTGAAGCTTTCTTT. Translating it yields CAIAGLSNTEAFF.

This CDR3 reads CASSSPTGTNYGYTF. Written as DNA, the CDR3 is TGTGCCAGCAGTTCCCCGACAGGGACTAACTATGGCTACACCTTC. This sequence joins TRBV6-2 or TRBV6-3 and TRBJ1-2; TRBD1 agrees at 7 bases. The junction had 5 bases not matched to a gene; V was cut back by 4 bases and J by 0 bases. This CDR3 is 15 amino acids long. Germline V gene data show CDR1 as MNHEY and CDR2 as SVGEGT.

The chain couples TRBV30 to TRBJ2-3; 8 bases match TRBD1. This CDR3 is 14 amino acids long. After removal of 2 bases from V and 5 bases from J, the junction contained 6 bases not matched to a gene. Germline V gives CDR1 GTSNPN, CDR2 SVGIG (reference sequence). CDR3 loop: CAWSFGQGQDTQYF. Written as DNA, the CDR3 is TGTGCCTGGAGTTTCGGACAGGGCCAAGATACGCAGTATTTT.

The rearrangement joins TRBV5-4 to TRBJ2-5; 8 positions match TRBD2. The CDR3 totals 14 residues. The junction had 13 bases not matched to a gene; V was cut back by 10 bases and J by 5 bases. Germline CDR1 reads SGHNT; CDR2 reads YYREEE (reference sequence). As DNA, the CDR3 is TGTGCCTCCACCGGGGGGGGGATTTTGGAGACCCAGTACTTC. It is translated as CASTGGGILETQYF.

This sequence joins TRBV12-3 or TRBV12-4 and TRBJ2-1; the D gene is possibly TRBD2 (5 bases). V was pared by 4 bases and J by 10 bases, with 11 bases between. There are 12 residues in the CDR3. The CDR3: CASSSRQREQFF. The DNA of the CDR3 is TGTGCCAGCAGTTCCCGGCAGCGGGAGCAGTTCTTC.